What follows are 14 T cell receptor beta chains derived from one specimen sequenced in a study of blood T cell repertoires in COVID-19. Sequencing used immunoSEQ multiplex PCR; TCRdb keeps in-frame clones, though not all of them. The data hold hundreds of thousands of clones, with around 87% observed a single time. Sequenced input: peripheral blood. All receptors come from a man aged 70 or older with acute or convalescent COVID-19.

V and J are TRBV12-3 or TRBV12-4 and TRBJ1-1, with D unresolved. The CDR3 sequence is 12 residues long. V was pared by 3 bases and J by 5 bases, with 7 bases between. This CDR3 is CASSFSLTEAFF. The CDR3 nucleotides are TGTGCCAGCAGTTTTTCTCTTACTGAAGCTTTCTTT.

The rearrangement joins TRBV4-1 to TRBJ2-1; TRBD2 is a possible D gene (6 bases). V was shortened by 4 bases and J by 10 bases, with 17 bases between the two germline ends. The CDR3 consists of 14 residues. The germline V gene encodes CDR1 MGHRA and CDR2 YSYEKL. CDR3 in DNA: TGCGCCAGCAGCCCTGGACGGGGGAGTGGAGAGCAGTTCTTC. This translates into CASSPGRGSGEQFF.

CDR3 sequence: CSVEGQHGYTF. The CDR3 region has the DNA TGCAGTGTGGAGGGCCAGCATGGCTACACCTTC. The V and J genes are TRBV20-1 and TRBJ1-2; D is undetermined. Germline CDR1 reads DFQATT; CDR2 reads SNEGSKA (reference sequence). Trimming took off 7 bases at V and 6 bases at J, with 12 bases between the two ends. The CDR3 has 11 amino acids.

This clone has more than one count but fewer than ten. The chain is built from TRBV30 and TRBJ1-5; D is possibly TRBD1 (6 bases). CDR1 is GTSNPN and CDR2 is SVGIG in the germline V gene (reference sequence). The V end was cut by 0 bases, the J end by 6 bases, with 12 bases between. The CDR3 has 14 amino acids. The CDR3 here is CAWSVPGEGQPQHF. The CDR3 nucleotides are TGTGCCTGGAGTGTACCAGGGGAAGGTCAGCCCCAGCATTTT. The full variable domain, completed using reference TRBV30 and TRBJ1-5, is SQTIHQWPATLVQPVGSPLSLECTVEGTSNPNLYWYRQAAGRGLQLLFYSVGIGQISSEVPQNLSASRPQDRQFILSSKKLLLSDSGFYLCAWSVPGEGQPQHFGDGTRLSIL.

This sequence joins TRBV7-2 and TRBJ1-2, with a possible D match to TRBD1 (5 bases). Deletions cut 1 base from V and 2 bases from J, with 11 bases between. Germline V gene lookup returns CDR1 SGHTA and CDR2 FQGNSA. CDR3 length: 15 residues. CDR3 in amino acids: CASSLEVGANYGYTF. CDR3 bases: TGTGCCAGCAGCTTAGAGGTAGGGGCCAACTATGGCTACACCTTC.

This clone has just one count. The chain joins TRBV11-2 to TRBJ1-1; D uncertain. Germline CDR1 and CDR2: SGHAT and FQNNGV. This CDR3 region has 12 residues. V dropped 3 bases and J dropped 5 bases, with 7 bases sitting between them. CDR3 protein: CASSFSGTEAFF. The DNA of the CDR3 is TGTGCCAGCAGCTTTTCCGGGACTGAAGCTTTCTTT.

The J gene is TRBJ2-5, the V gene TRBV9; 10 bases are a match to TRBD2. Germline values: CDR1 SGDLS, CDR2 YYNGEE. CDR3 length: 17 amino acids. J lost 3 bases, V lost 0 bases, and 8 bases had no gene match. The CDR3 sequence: CASSVEEGTSGEETQYF. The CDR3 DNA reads TGTGCCAGCAGCGTAGAAGAAGGTACTAGCGGGGAAGAGACCCAGTACTTC.

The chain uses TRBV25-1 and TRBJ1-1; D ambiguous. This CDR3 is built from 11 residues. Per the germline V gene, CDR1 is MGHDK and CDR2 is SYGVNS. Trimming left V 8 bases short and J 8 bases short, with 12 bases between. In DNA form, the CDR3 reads TGTGCCAGCCAAGGCGGGCGGGAAGCTTTCTTT. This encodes CASQGGREAFF.

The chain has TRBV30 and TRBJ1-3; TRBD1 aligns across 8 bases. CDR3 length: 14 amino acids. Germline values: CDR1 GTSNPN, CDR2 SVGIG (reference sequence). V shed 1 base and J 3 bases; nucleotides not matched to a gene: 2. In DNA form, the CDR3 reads TGTGCCTGGAGTGCGACAGGGGTTGGAAACACCATATATTTT. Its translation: CAWSATGVGNTIYF. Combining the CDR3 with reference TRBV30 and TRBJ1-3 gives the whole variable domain SQTIHQWPATLVQPVGSPLSLECTVEGTSNPNLYWYRQAAGRGLQLLFYSVGIGQISSEVPQNLSASRPQDRQFILSSKKLLLSDSGFYLCAWSATGVGNTIYFGEGSWLTVV.

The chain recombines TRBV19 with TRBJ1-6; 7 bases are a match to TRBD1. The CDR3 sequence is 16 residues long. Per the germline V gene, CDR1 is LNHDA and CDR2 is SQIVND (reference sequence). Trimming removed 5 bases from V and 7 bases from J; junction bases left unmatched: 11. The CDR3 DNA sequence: TGTGCCAGTAGTCCTGCTCCGGGACAGTCCAATTCACCCCTCCACTTT. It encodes CASSPAPGQSNSPLHF.

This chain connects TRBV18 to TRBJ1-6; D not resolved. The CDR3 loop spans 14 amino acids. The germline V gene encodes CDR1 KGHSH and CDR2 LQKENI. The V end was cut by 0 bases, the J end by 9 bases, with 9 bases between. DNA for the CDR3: TGTGCCAGCTCACCACCCGGTAGATCTTCACCCCTCCACTTT. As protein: CASSPPGRSSPLHF.

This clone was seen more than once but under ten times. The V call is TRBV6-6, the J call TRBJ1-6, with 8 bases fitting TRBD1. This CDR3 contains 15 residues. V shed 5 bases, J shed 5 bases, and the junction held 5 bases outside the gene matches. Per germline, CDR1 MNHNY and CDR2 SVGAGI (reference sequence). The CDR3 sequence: CASSRNRGDNSPLHF. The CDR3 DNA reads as TGTGCCAGCAGTAGAAACAGGGGGGATAATTCACCCCTCCACTTT.

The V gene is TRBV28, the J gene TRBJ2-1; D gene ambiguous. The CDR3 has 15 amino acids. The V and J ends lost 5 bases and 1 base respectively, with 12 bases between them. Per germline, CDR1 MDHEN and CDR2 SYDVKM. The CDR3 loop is CASSTRPGSYNEQFF. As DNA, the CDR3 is TGTGCCAGCAGTACCCGCCCCGGTTCCTACAATGAGCAGTTCTTC.

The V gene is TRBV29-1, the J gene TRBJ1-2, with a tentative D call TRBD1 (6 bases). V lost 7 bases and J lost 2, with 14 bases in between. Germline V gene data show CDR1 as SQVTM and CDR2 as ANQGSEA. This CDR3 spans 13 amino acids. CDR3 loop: CSASPGTNYGYTF. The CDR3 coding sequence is TGCAGCGCCTCCCCAGGGACAAACTATGGCTACACCTTC.